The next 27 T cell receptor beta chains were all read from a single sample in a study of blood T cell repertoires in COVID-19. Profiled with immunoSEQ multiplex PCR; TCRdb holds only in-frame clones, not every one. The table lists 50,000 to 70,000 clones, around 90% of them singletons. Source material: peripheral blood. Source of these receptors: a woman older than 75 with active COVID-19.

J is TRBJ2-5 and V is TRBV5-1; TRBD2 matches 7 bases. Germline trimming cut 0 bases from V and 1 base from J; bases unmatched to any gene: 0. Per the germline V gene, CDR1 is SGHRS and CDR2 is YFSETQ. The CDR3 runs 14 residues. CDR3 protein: CASSLERGQETQYF. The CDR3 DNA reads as TGCGCCAGCAGCTTGGAGCGGGGCCAAGAGACCCAGTACTTC.

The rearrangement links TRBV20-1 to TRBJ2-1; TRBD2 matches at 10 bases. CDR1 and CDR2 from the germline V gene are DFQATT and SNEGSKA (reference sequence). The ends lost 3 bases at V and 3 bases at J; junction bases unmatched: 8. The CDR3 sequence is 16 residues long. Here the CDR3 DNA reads TGCAGTGCTAGTCGGGCTAGCGGGAGTATCTACAATGAGCAGTTCTTC. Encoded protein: CSASRASGSIYNEQFF.

This CDR3 is CASSLAGGASNEQFF. The CDR3 nucleotides are TGTGCCAGCAGCTTGGCAGGGGGCGCGAGCAATGAGCAGTTCTTC. This chain connects TRBV7-8 to TRBJ2-1; 8 bases match TRBD1. This CDR3 has 15 residues. CDR1 and CDR2 from the germline V gene are SGHVS and FQNEAQ. The ends lost 3 bases at V and 6 bases at J; junction bases unmatched: 7.

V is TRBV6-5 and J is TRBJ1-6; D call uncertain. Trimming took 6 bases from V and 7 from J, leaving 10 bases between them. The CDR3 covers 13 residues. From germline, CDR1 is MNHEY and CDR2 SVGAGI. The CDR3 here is CASRRVTNSPLHF. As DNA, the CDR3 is TGTGCCAGCAGGAGGGTTACGAATTCACCCCTCCACTTT.

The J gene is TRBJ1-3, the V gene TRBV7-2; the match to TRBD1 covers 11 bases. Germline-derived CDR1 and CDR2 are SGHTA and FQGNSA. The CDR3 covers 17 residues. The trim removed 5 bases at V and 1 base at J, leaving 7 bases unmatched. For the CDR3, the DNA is TGTGCCAGCAGCGCAGGACAGGGGGCGCCGTCTGGAAACACCATATATTTT. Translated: CASSAGQGAPSGNTIYF.

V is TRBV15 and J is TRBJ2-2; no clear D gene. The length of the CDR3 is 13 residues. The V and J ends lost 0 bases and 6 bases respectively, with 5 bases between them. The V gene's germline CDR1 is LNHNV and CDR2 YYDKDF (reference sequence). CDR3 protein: CATSRDRSGELFF. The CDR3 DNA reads TGTGCCACCAGCAGAGACAGGTCCGGGGAGCTGTTTTTT.

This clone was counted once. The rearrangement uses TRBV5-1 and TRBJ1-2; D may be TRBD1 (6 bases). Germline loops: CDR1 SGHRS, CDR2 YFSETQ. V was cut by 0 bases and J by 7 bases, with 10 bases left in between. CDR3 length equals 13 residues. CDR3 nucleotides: TGCGCCAGCAGCTTGGATGGGGGCTCTGGCTACACCTTC. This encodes CASSLDGGSGYTF. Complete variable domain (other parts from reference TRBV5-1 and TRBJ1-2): KAGVTQTPRYLIKTRGQQVTLSCSPISGHRSVSWYQQTPGQGLQFLFEYFSETQRNKGNFPGRFSGRQFSNSRSEMNVSTLELGDSALYLCASSLDGGSGYTFGSGTRLTVV.

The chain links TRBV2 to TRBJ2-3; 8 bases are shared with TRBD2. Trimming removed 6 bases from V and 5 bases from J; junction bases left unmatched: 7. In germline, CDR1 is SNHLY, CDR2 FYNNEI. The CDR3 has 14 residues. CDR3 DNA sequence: TGTGCCAGCAGACCGGGGGGGGGCAGAGATACGCAGTATTTT. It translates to CASRPGGGRDTQYF. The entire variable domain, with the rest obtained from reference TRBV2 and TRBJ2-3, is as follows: EPEVTQTPSHQVTQMGQEVILRCVPISNHLYFYWYRQILGQKVEFLVSFYNNEISEKSEIFDDQFSVERPDGSNFTLKIRSTKLEDSAMYFCASRPGGGRDTQYFGPGTRLTVL.

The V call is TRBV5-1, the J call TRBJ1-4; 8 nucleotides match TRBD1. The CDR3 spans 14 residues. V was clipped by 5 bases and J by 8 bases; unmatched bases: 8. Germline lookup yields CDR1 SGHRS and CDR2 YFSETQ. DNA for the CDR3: TGCGCCAGCAGACAGACAGGGGTAGGAGAAAAACTGTTTTTT. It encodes CASRQTGVGEKLFF.

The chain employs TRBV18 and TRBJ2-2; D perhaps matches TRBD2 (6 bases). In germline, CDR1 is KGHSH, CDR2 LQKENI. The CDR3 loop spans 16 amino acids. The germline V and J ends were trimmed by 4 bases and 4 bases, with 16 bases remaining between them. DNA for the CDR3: TGTGCCAGCTCACTTCTCGGGGGAGAAGGCACCGGGGAGCTGTTTTTT. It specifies CASSLLGGEGTGELFF.

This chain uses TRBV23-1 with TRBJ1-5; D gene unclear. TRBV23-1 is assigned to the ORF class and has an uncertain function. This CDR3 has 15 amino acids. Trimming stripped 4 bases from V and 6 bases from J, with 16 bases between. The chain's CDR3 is CASSRTLNEVQPQHF. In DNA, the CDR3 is TGCGCCAGCAGTCGCACCCTAAACGAGGTTCAGCCCCAGCATTTT.

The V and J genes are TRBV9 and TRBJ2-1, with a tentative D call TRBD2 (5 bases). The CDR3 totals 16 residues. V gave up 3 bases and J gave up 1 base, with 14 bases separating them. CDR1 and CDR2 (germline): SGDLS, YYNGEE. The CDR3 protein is CASSAGRGISYNEQFF. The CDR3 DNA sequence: TGTGCCAGCAGCGCGGGTCGAGGGATTTCCTACAATGAGCAGTTCTTC. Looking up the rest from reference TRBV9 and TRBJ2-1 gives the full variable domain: DSGVTQTPKHLITATGQRVTLRCSPRSGDLSVYWYQQSLDQGLQFLIQYYNGEERAKGNILERFSAQQFPDLHSELNLSSLELGDSALYFCASSAGRGISYNEQFFGPGTRLTVL.

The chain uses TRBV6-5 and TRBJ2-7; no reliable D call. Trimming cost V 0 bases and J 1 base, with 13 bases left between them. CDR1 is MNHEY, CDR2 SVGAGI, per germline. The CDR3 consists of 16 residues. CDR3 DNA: TGTGCCAGCAGTTACTCCAAACACGAGCGTTCCTACGAGCAGTACTTC. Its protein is CASSYSKHERSYEQYF.

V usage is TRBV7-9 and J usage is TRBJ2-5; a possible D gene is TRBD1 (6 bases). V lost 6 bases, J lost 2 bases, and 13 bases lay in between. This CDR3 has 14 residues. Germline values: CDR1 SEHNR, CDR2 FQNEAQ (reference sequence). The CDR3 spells CASRSSGTQETQYF. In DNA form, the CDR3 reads TGTGCCAGCAGGTCCTCCGGGACACAAGAGACCCAGTACTTC.

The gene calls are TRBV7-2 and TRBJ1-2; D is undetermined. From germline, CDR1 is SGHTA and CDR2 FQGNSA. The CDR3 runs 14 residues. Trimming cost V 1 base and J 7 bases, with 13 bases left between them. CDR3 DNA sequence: TGTGCCAGCAGCTTAGATTCCCGGGCGGGTGGCTACACCTTC. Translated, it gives CASSLDSRAGGYTF.

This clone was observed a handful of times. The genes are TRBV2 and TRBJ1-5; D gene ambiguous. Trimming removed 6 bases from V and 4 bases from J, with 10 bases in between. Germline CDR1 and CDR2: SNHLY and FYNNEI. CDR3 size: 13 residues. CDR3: CASSPDWNQPQHF. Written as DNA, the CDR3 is TGTGCCAGCAGCCCTGACTGGAATCAGCCCCAGCATTTT.

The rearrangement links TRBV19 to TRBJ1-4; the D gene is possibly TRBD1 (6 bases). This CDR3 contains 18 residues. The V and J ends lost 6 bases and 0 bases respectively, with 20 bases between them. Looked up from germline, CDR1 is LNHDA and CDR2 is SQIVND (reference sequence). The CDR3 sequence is CASSFRDIIVATNEKLFF. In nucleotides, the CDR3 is TGTGCCAGTAGCTTCCGGGACATAATCGTTGCAACTAATGAAAAACTGTTTTTT.

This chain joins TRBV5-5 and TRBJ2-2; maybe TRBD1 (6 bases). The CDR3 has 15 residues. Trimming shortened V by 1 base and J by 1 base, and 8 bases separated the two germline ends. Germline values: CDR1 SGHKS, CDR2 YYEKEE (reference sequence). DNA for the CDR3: TGTGCCAGCAGCTTGATGGGACAGAACACCGGGGAGCTGTTTTTT. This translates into CASSLMGQNTGELFF.

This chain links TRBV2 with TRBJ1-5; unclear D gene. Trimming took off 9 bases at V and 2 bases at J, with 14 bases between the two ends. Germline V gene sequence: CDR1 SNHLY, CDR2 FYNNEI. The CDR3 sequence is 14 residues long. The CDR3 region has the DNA TGTGCCAGTTCTTTCGGGGATGGCAATCAGCCCCAGCATTTT. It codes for CASSFGDGNQPQHF.

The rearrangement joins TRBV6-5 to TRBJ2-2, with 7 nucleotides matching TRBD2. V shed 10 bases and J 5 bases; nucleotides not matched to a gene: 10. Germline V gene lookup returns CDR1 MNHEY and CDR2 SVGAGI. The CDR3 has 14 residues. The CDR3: CATRGWGGTGELFF. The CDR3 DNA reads TGTGCCACTAGGGGCTGGGGGGGGACCGGGGAGCTGTTTTTT.

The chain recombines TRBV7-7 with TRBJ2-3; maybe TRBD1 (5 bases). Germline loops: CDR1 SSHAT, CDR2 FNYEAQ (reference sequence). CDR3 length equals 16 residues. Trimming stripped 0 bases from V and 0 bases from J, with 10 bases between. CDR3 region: CASSLAPDSSTDTQYF. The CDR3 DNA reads TGTGCCAGCAGCTTAGCGCCCGACAGTAGCACAGATACGCAGTATTTT.

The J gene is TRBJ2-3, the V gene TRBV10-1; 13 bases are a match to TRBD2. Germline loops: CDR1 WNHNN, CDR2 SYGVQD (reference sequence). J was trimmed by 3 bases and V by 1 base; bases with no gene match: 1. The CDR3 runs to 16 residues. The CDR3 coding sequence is TGCGCCAGCAGTGAGTGGACTAGCGGGGGTACAGATACGCAGTATTTT. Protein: CASSEWTSGGTDTQYF.

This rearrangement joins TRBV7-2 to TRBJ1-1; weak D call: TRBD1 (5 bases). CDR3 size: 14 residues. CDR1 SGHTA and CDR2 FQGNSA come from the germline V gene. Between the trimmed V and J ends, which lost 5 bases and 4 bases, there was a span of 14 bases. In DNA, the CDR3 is TGTGCCAGCAGCCCGGGGGGGTACGGCACTGAAGCTTTCTTT. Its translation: CASSPGGYGTEAFF.

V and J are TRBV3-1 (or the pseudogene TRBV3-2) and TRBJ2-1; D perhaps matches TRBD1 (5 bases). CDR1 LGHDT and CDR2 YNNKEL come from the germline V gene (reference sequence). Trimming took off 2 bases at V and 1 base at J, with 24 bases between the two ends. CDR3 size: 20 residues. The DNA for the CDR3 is TGTGCCAGCAGCCAAAACCCGTCGACCCTCCGGACACCATCCTACAATGAGCAGTTCTTC. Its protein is CASSQNPSTLRTPSYNEQFF.

The DNA of the CDR3 is TGTGCCAGCAGCTCGAGGGACAGGTACTCTGGGGCCAACGTCCTGACTTTC. Its protein product is CASSSRDRYSGANVLTF. The V gene is TRBV7-9, the J gene TRBJ2-6, with 8 bases matching TRBD1. V gave up 4 bases and J gave up 0 bases; unmatched junction bases: 5. The germline V gene encodes CDR1 SEHNR and CDR2 FQNEAQ (reference sequence). This CDR3 spans 17 amino acids.

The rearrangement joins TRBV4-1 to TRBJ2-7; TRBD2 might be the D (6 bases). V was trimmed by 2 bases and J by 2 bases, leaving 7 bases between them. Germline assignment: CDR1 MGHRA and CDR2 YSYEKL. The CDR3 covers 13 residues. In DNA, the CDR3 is TGCGCCAGCAGCCAACCGGGGGCCTACGAGCAGTACTTC. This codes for CASSQPGAYEQYF.

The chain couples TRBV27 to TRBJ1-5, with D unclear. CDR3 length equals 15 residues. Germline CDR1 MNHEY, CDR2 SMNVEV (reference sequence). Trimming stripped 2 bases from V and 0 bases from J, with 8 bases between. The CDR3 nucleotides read TGTGCCAGCAGTTTAGCCGGGTATAGCAATCAGCCCCAGCATTTT. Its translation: CASSLAGYSNQPQHF.